Listed below are T cell receptor beta chains from one sample, sequenced in a study of regulatory T cells in long-lasting Graves disease. TCRdb redid the calling of the multiplex PCR reads with MiXCR, one entry per CDR3 protein. The sample lists around 430,000 distinct CDR3 sequences; approximately 23% were seen once. This sample comprised peripheral blood mononuclear cells (PBMCs), obtained when the disease was refractory, from a patient treated with antithyroid drugs. The receptor source for this set is a female donor with Graves disease. The CDR3 runs from the conserved cysteine through the conserved F or W. D genes are given only for firm matches. Not every row has a clone size; where given, it reads once, few, many or a size class.

J	V	D	size	CDR3	DNA
TRBJ1-1	TRBV13	-	few	CASSTKGFTEAFF	TGTGCCAGCAGCACCAAGGGATTCACTGAAGCTTTCTTT
TRBJ2-1	TRBV12-3/TRBV12-4	TRBD2	few	CASTGTSGKAEQFF	TGTGCCAGCACCGGGACTAGCGGGAAGGCTGAGCAGTTCTTC
TRBJ1-3	TRBV19	-	few	CATERRRFSGNTIYF	TGTGCCACCGAAAGGCGGCGGTTCTCTGGAAACACCATATATTTT
TRBJ2-2	TRBV7-9	TRBD2	-	CASSSLLAGGGTGELFF	TGTGCCAGCAGCTCCCTTTTGGCGGGAGGAGGCACCGGGGAGCTGTTTTTT
TRBJ1-2	TRBV4-3	-	few	CASSQGGAFGGYTF	TGCGCCAGCAGCCAAGGAGGTGCCTTCGGTGGCTACACCTTC
TRBJ1-2	TRBV25-1	-	many	CASIRGRDYGYTF	TGTGCCAGCATCCGGGGGCGCGACTATGGCTACACCTTC
TRBJ2-5	TRBV7-2	TRBD2	few	CASSLVRASGGQETQYF	TGTGCCAGCAGCTTAGTCAGGGCTAGCGGGGGACAAGAGACCCAGTACTTC
TRBJ1-3	TRBV18	-	-	CASSPLDGYSGNTIYF	TGTGCCAGCTCACCATTAGACGGATACTCTGGAAACACCATATATTTT
TRBJ2-1	TRBV2	TRBD2	-	CASSPRRSSGRGEQFF	TGTGCCAGCAGTCCTCGAAGGTCTAGCGGGAGAGGGGAGCAGTTCTTC
TRBJ2-7	TRBV9	TRBD1	-	CASSGGGRGDRMYEQYF	TGTGCCAGCAGCGGTGGTGGGAGAGGGGACAGAATGTACGAGCAGTACTTC
TRBJ2-7	TRBV6-4	-	-	CASEAPGTRREQYF	TGTGCCAGCGAAGCTCCCGGGACCCGACGCGAGCAGTACTTC
TRBJ2-7	TRBV11-1	-	-	CASSSRTEQYF	TGTGCCAGCAGCTCTAGGACAGAGCAGTACTTC
TRBJ2-2	TRBV15	TRBD2	-	CATSRTAGGPRDGELFF	TGTGCCACCAGCAGAACAGCGGGAGGGCCCCGAGACGGGGAGCTGTTTTTT
TRBJ1-1	TRBV24-1	TRBD1	-	CATSPKGQGAGNTEAFF	TGTGCCACCAGTCCAAAGGGACAGGGGGCCGGAAACACTGAAGCTTTCTTT
TRBJ1-4	TRBV19	TRBD1	few	CASSAGQEHEKLFF	TGTGCCAGTAGTGCGGGACAGGAGCACGAAAAACTGTTTTTT
TRBJ1-1	TRBV7-2	-	few	CASSRQVGMNTEAFF	TGTGCCAGCAGCCGACAGGTGGGCATGAACACTGAAGCTTTCTTT
TRBJ2-4	TRBV28	-	-	CASSLTENIQYF	TGTGCCAGCAGCCTGACAGAAAACATTCAGTACTTC
TRBJ2-7	TRBV5-1	TRBD1	few	CASSLVSGTAPYEQYF	TGCGCCAGCAGCTTGGTGAGTGGGACAGCACCATACGAGCAGTACTTC
TRBJ2-4	TRBV7-2	-	many	CASSPTREVFNRWYF	TGTGCCAGCAGCCCTACAAGGGAGGTGTTTAATCGGTGGTACTTC
TRBJ2-7	TRBV20-1	-	many	CSARSIFGVNEQYF	TGCAGTGCTAGGTCCATTTTTGGAGTGAACGAGCAGTACTTC
TRBJ2-2	TRBV5-1	-	-	CASSLEGSATGELFF	TGCGCCAGCAGCTTGGAAGGTAGCGCAACCGGGGAGCTGTTTTTT
TRBJ2-5	TRBV28	-	many	CASSLYQGSPPETQYF	TGTGCCAGCAGTTTATACCAGGGGAGCCCTCCAGAGACCCAGTACTTC
TRBJ1-5	TRBV7-9	-	few	CASSLSGGDQPQHF	TGTGCCAGCAGCTTAAGTGGGGGGGATCAGCCCCAGCATTTT
TRBJ2-6	TRBV7-2	-	few	CASNADVLTF	TGTGCCAGCAACGCTGACGTCCTGACTTTC